The T cell receptor (beta chain) described here comes from a study of memory CD8 T cells in hepatitis C reinfection (dated by TCRdb to the late 2010s). General notes on the study: Of the five donors, three spontaneously resolved two consecutive HCV infections, and two cleared a primary infection but developed chronic infection after reinfection. HCV reinfection was defined by a positive HCV RNA test following two negative tests taken at least 60 days apart. In the reinfection study, participants with a resolved prior HCV infection were followed up every 3 months. Samples for the late or post reinfection period were taken 12 to 24 weeks after reinfection was detected. The study tracked the TCR beta repertoire of virus-specific CD8 T cells longitudinally across an HCV reinfection episode in roughly 5 donors. Between the late 2000s and the early 2010s, a few reinfection cases that had stored pre-reinfection samples were identified. Results and caveats for the whole study, not just this receptor: With only 5 or 6 donors, the study could not reach definitive conclusions about public clonotypes linked to secondary clearance.

V and J are trimmed by 5 bases and 2 bases, and the gene matches miss 16 bases of the junction. There are 18 amino acids in the CDR3, from cysteine to phenylalanine inclusive. Kept here is only the CDR3 DNA, which spans 54 bases and is read in frame from base 1. Sequences MNHEY (CDR1) and SMNVEV (CDR2) are obtained from the germline V gene (reference sequence). Per the publication, the time point label means: late/post reinfection, 12 to 24 weeks after detection. Sorted cells were sequenced directly ex vivo, without in vitro expansion prior to TCR sequencing. The donors were people who inject drugs and were enrolled in Canada's Montreal Acute Hepatitis C Cohort Study (HEPCO). As controls, total naive CD8 T cells were sorted as viable CD3+ CD8+ CD45RO- cells from a couple of donors at all three reinfection time points. Before sorting, cryopreserved peripheral blood mononuclear cells were thawed, and CD8 T cells were purified from the thawed cells. CD8 T cells were enriched by negative selection with the MACS CD8+ T cell Isolation Kit. Cells were sorted on a BD FACSAria II sorter running FACSDiva software, and FlowJo was used to analyze the data.

Library construction relied on the immunoSEQ multiplex PCR assay. Genomic DNA was extracted from the sorted cells, and Adaptive Biotechnologies' automated high-throughput method was used to sequence the TCR beta V, D and J regions. A two-step, bias-controlled multiplex PCR was used to amplify CDR3 regions. An Illumina instrument was used to sequence the amplified TCR beta libraries. In the original analysis: Demultiplexed reads were processed to lower amplification and sequencing bias, and the IMGT database was used to assign CDR3 sequences to gene families. ImmunoSEQ software version 2.0 was used to analyze the repertoire data. Out-of-frame sequences and sequences with stop codons in the CDR3 were removed from clonotype lists. Any clonotype with a frequency under 0.01% was left out, since that frequency corresponded to less than one cell. Richness was computed as observed richness divided by input cell number, and evenness as Shannon entropy divided by log observed richness. Repertoire diversity and similarity between time points were quantified using Simpson diversity and Morisita-Horn overlap indices. Each clonotype was placed into one of four groups: dominant (>1%), sub-dominant (0.5-0.99%), low abundance (0.1-0.49%) or lowest abundance (<0.1%). A germline index was derived by subtracting total nucleotide additions from total CDR3 length and dividing the result by total CDR3 length. TCRdb re-hosts the immuneACCESS table, in-frame sequences only. Its copies lack some clones; in the studies checked, an unresolved V gene accounts for under half of them, and the cause for the rest is not known. The V and J calls and the clone size are those of that table, but D and trimming were determined from the DNA. The sample has approximately 46,000 clones on record, roughly 87% of them singletons. The top ten clones comprise around 0.78% of the sample.

This clone has only a few counts. Its recognized antigen is unknown. No much larger clonotype is one base removed from it; base qualities were not supplied. This clonotype was sampled from a man between 18 and 29 years old with hepatitis C virus infection. This chain is built from TRBV27 and TRBJ2-3; 7 bases in the junction line up with TRBD2. The material sequenced was naive CD8+ T cells sorted from blood. Read against the paper, the sample's cell subset or site label means: total naive CD8+CD45RO- T cells. The CDR3 corresponds to CASSPRPPGAGVTDTQYF. The DNA reads TGTGCCAGCAGTCCCCGCCCCCCTGGGGCGGGGGTCACAGATACGCAGTATTTT.